Listed below are T cell receptor beta chains from one sample, sequenced in a study of shared clonotypes between healthy human individuals. Using immunoSEQ multiplex PCR, the repertoire was profiled, and TCRdb retains in-frame clones only, with some absent. The data contain 2 million to 2.5 million clones, 95% of them singletons. Sequencing was performed on naive CD4+ T cells sorted from blood. The receptors originated from a young man in good health. Each CDR3 is given with its conserved first and last residue. Each record gives: J gene, D gene, V gene, CDR3 protein. The D gene is left open where the match is weak.

J gene: TRBJ2-1; D gene: .; V gene: TRBV5-4; CDR3 protein: CASSYQGRYEQFF
J gene: TRBJ2-1; D gene: TRBD1; V gene: TRBV10-3; CDR3 protein: CAVGQGSGEQFF
J gene: TRBJ2-5; D gene: .; V gene: TRBV2; CDR3 protein: CASSEQTTAETQYF
J gene: TRBJ1-6; D gene: .; V gene: TRBV7-9; CDR3 protein: CASTPGETYNSPLHF
J gene: TRBJ2-5; D gene: TRBD2; V gene: TRBV29-1; CDR3 protein: CSVESGGETQYF
J gene: TRBJ2-7; D gene: TRBD1; V gene: TRBV12-5; CDR3 protein: CASGLTGTGGYEQYF
J gene: TRBJ1-4; D gene: .; V gene: TRBV2; CDR3 protein: CASRRGFTEKLFF
J gene: TRBJ2-3; D gene: TRBD1; V gene: TRBV7-3; CDR3 protein: CASSSDRVHTQYF
J gene: TRBJ2-7; D gene: .; V gene: TRBV13; CDR3 protein: CASSLDVRRNPYEQYF
J gene: TRBJ2-6; D gene: .; V gene: TRBV6-1; CDR3 protein: CASSPGPLGANVLTF
J gene: TRBJ1-2; D gene: TRBD1; V gene: TRBV28; CDR3 protein: CASSLGRGRGYTF
J gene: TRBJ1-4; D gene: .; V gene: TRBV7-8; CDR3 protein: CASSLGTPITATNEKLFF
J gene: TRBJ2-7; D gene: TRBD1; V gene: TRBV6-6; CDR3 protein: CASRRGQGAYEQYF
J gene: TRBJ2-1; D gene: .; V gene: TRBV30; CDR3 protein: CAWSALKKRYNEQFF
J gene: TRBJ1-6; D gene: .; V gene: TRBV18; CDR3 protein: CASSPEKEPLHF
J gene: TRBJ1-1; D gene: .; V gene: TRBV5-1; CDR3 protein: CASSLMQGRNTEAFF
J gene: TRBJ1-6; D gene: .; V gene: TRBV29-1; CDR3 protein: CSVETGVNSPLHF
J gene: TRBJ2-1; D gene: .; V gene: TRBV6-1; CDR3 protein: CASSEQGTNEQFF
J gene: TRBJ1-1; D gene: .; V gene: TRBV30; CDR3 protein: CAWSGAQTEAFF
J gene: TRBJ1-5; D gene: .; V gene: TRBV19; CDR3 protein: CASRVSGNNQPQHF
J gene: TRBJ2-1; D gene: .; V gene: TRBV2; CDR3 protein: CASSEASGTYNEQFF
J gene: TRBJ2-1; D gene: TRBD1; V gene: TRBV29-1; CDR3 protein: CSVKDPVTGGKYFYNEQFF
J gene: TRBJ1-1; D gene: TRBD1; V gene: TRBV18; CDR3 protein: CASSTGQGGTEAFF
J gene: TRBJ1-1; D gene: .; V gene: TRBV11-2; CDR3 protein: CASSLDRGGEAFF
J gene: TRBJ2-7; D gene: TRBD2; V gene: TRBV10-3; CDR3 protein: CASTSETEQYF
J gene: TRBJ1-1; D gene: .; V gene: TRBV4-1; CDR3 protein: CASSQHPPDGNFGAFF
J gene: TRBJ2-6; D gene: .; V gene: TRBV5-1; CDR3 protein: CASSLSPSSGANVLTF
J gene: TRBJ1-4; D gene: .; V gene: TRBV9; CDR3 protein: CASSVGGKGKEKLFF